These T cell receptor beta chains were read from a single sample in a study of shared clonotypes between healthy human individuals. Clones were sequenced by immunoSEQ multiplex PCR, and TCRdb holds only the in-frame ones, with some missing. The table includes 1.5 million to 2.5 million clones, less than 95% detected once. The sequenced sample consisted of naive CD8+ T cells sorted from blood. The receptor set was obtained from a man aged 18-30 years in good health. CDR3s include the opening cysteine and the closing phenylalanine or tryptophan. The listing skips clone size in some rows; elsewhere it reads once, few, many or a size class.

V	size	J	CDR3
TRBV6-5	once	TRBJ2-3	CASSSGGSTDTQYF
TRBV6-5	once	TRBJ1-3	CASNWGSDSGNTIYF
TRBV6-5	.	TRBJ2-7	CASSPRIHLDEQYF
TRBV27	.	TRBJ2-5	CASSRQGQEETQYF
TRBV29-1	.	TRBJ2-1	CSVPQGLNEQFF
TRBV5-5	.	TRBJ1-4	CASSQQGATNEKLFF
TRBV5-1	.	TRBJ2-7	CASSSWQGDSYEQYF
TRBV9	.	TRBJ1-6	CASSVGEGESPLHF
TRBV27	.	TRBJ2-7	CASSSARPYEQYF
TRBV2	once	TRBJ2-7	CASSEVEGFSYEQYF
TRBV27	few	TRBJ1-4	CASSFWGGEKLFF
TRBV28	.	TRBJ1-6	CATQILGPPSSYNSPLHF
TRBV27	.	TRBJ2-4	CASSPNGRGENIQYF
TRBV30	.	TRBJ2-1	CAWEAEGEQFF
TRBV19	.	TRBJ2-7	CASSPDAPGVYEQYF
TRBV5-1	.	TRBJ1-1	CASSKGTDFNTEAFF
TRBV5-1	.	TRBJ2-2	CASSSWTGELFF
TRBV5-5	.	TRBJ2-7	CASSLDLDYEQYF
TRBV6-6	.	TRBJ1-1	CASSDYAGSEAFF
TRBV9	.	TRBJ2-2	CASSVGTVTNTGELFF
TRBV30	.	TRBJ1-5	CAWSWDIAQPQHF
TRBV30	.	TRBJ1-3	CAWRSPGNTIYF
TRBV2	.	TRBJ2-3	CASNVGVDSSDTQYF
TRBV13	once	TRBJ2-3	CASSLEAGDTQYF
TRBV4-3	once	TRBJ2-7	CASSQERTISYEQYF
TRBV27	.	TRBJ1-2	CASSSQGVSGYTF
TRBV4-1	once	TRBJ2-1	CASSQDRGGEQFF
TRBV4-1	.	TRBJ1-5	CASSSTVTQGQPQHF
TRBV27	.	TRBJ2-5	CASRGRGAFEETQYF
TRBV5-3	.	TRBJ1-1	CARSRAPTGGEAFF
TRBV9	.	TRBJ1-2	CASSPQDNPRGYTF
TRBV6-5	.	TRBJ2-3	CASSFTTRGDKDTQYF
TRBV7-6	.	TRBJ2-7	CASSSPDSAYEQYF
TRBV9	.	TRBJ2-6	CASMGGSSGANVLTF
TRBV6-1	.	TRBJ2-7	CASSDGLEGIYEQYF
TRBV7-8	.	TRBJ1-1	CASSYLQGALRVEAFF
TRBV7-8	.	TRBJ2-7	CASSLGLVYEQYF
TRBV11-2	.	TRBJ2-1	CASSLDGLVGGYEQFF
TRBV19	once	TRBJ2-5	CASSIGTSGRETQYF
TRBV5-1	.	TRBJ1-1	CASSLAEGGITEAFF
TRBV5-6	.	TRBJ2-2	CASSSGLAGNTGELFF
TRBV4-1	once	TRBJ2-7	CASSQGHEYYEQYF
TRBV6-1	.	TRBJ1-3	CASSEVVFSGNTIYF
TRBV11-2	.	TRBJ1-2	CASSSGTANYGYTF
TRBV10-1	.	TRBJ2-3	CASSESRDYTDTQYF
TRBV7-9	.	TRBJ2-7	CASSFQGAQNEQYF
TRBV11-3	.	TRBJ2-1	CASSLGTGNYNEQFF
TRBV9	.	TRBJ2-7	CASSVAARDEQYF
TRBV27	.	TRBJ2-7	CASSLGPLYEQYF
TRBV4-1	.	TRBJ2-5	CASSQGAEETQYF
TRBV7-9	.	TRBJ2-3	CASSEDSTDTQYF
TRBV30	.	TRBJ2-7	CAGDIGNYEQYF
TRBV27	.	TRBJ2-7	CASSPLAGSVQYF